These 24 T cell receptor beta chains were sequenced from one sample in a study of blood T cell repertoires in COVID-19. Produced via immunoSEQ multiplex PCR; TCRdb's table is partial and in-frame only. The sample yields tens of thousands of clones, around four fifths seen once. What was sequenced was peripheral blood. These receptor sequences come from a woman in her fifties or sixties with active or convalescent COVID-19.

By sample share, this clone is medium-sized (0.01 to 0.1%). This chain joins TRBV24-1 and TRBJ2-1; TRBD2 aligns across 12 bases. The CDR3 consists of 20 residues. The V gene's germline CDR1 is KGHDR and CDR2 SFDVKD. The V segment lost 5 bases and the J segment 0 bases; nucleotides outside the gene matches: 13. CDR3 amino acids: CATSGPGTSGFSVSYNEQFF. In nucleotides, the CDR3 is TGTGCCACCAGTGGGCCCGGGACTAGCGGGTTCAGTGTCTCCTACAATGAGCAGTTCTTC.

The chain links TRBV27 to TRBJ2-5, with unresolved D. CDR1 is MNHEY and CDR2 is SMNVEV in the germline V gene (reference sequence). This CDR3 comprises 16 residues. V gave up 6 bases and J gave up 1 base, with 18 bases separating them. CDR3: CASSPVIAGPQETQYF. As DNA, the CDR3 is TGTGCCAGCAGCCCCGTCATTGCAGGCCCCCAAGAGACCCAGTACTTC.

The chain carries TRBV19 and TRBJ2-5; weak D call: TRBD1 (6 bases). V was pared by 6 bases and J by 0 bases, with 14 bases between. In germline, CDR1 is LNHDA, CDR2 SQIVND (reference sequence). There are 15 residues in the CDR3. The CDR3 bases are TGTGCCAGTAGACCCACGGACAGAAACCAAGAGACCCAGTACTTC. Protein sequence: CASRPTDRNQETQYF.

Details on this clone: A much larger clone differs by one base, so this may be a read error. This rearrangement joins TRBV3-1 (or the pseudogene TRBV3-2) to TRBJ2-7, with D possibly being TRBD1 (7 bases). This CDR3 spans 12 amino acids. The germline V gene encodes CDR1 LGHDT and CDR2 YNNKEL (reference sequence). The ends were cut back, 1 base at V and 7 bases at J, with 8 bases in the middle. The CDR3 sequence: CASSQAGGEQYF. CDR3 in DNA: TGTGCCAGCAGCCAAGCAGGGGGGGAGCAGTACTTC.

The CDR3 loop reads CASSWATGETQYF. The CDR3 DNA reads as TGCGCCAGCAGCTGGGCGACGGGGGAGACCCAGTACTTC. The chain joins TRBV5-1 to TRBJ2-5; D may be TRBD2 (5 bases). Germline V gives CDR1 SGHRS, CDR2 YFSETQ. V was pared by 3 bases and J by 5 bases, with 11 bases between. The CDR3 sequence is 13 residues long.

V usage is TRBV4-2 and J usage is TRBJ2-7; TRBD2 is a possible D gene (6 bases). CDR1 is LGHNA and CDR2 is YNFKEQ in the germline V gene. The germline V and J ends were trimmed by 0 bases and 0 bases, with 18 bases remaining between them. The CDR3 sequence is 18 residues long. CDR3 sequence (DNA): TGTGCCAGCAGCCAAGATGCCAGGCAGCGGGTGAGCTCCTACGAGCAGTACTTC. This translates into CASSQDARQRVSSYEQYF.

V is TRBV11-2 and J is TRBJ1-1, with D perhaps matching TRBD1 (6 bases). The CDR3 sequence is 15 residues long. Germline loops: CDR1 SGHAT, CDR2 FQNNGV. Trimming shortened V by 3 bases and J by 3 bases, and 14 bases separated the two germline ends. DNA of the CDR3: TGTGCCAGCAGCTTCCGGGACAACGAGTACACTGAAGCTTTCTTT. Translation: CASSFRDNEYTEAFF.

The V gene is TRBV5-6, the J gene TRBJ2-3, with D perhaps TRBD1 (5 bases). The CDR3 sequence is 16 residues long. CDR1 is SGHDT and CDR2 is YYEEEE in the germline V gene. Between the trimmed V and J ends, which lost 6 bases and 3 bases, there was a span of 20 bases. In DNA, the CDR3 is TGTGCCAGCACCCGGCTGGCCAGGGTCGAAACAGATACGCAGTATTTT. As protein: CASTRLARVETDTQYF.

CDR3 region: CASSPVWDFPEQYF. For the CDR3, the DNA is TGTGCCAGCAGCCCTGTTTGGGACTTCCCCGAGCAGTACTTC. V gene TRBV11-2 combines with J gene TRBJ2-7; tentatively, D is TRBD2 (6 bases). The V end was cut by 5 bases, the J end by 6 bases, with 17 bases between. The CDR3 loop spans 14 amino acids. CDR1 and CDR2 (germline): SGHAT, FQNNGV.

The CDR3 coding sequence is TGCGCCAGCAGGGGACAGGGTTATGGAAACACCATATATTTT. Protein product: CASRGQGYGNTIYF. The chain combines TRBV5-1 with TRBJ1-3; 9 bases are shared with TRBD1. CDR3 length: 14 residues. J gave up 3 bases and V 5 bases, and 3 bases lay outside the gene matches. Germline-derived CDR1 and CDR2 are SGHRS and YFSETQ. The whole variable domain, remainder taken from reference TRBV5-1 and TRBJ1-3, is KAGVTQTPRYLIKTRGQQVTLSCSPISGHRSVSWYQQTPGQGLQFLFEYFSETQRNKGNFPGRFSGRQFSNSRSEMNVSTLELGDSALYLCASRGQGYGNTIYFGEGSWLTVV.

The count of this clone is one. This chain connects TRBV7-9 to TRBJ2-2; D gene uncertain. The CDR3 is made up of 15 amino acids. Germline values: CDR1 SEHNR, CDR2 FQNEAQ (reference sequence). V was cut by 4 bases and J by 4 bases, with 13 bases left in between. The DNA of the CDR3 is TGTGCCAGCAGCTCGTATTCGGTACGCACCGGGGAGCTGTTTTTT. It is translated as CASSSYSVRTGELFF.

This chain connects TRBV19 to TRBJ1-1, with D tentatively TRBD1 (6 bases). V lost 6 bases to trimming and J lost 5 bases, with 22 bases between them. The CDR3 spans 16 residues. Looked up from germline, CDR1 is LNHDA and CDR2 is SQIVND (reference sequence). Written as DNA, the CDR3 is TGTGCCAGTAGGGCCCACCGGGGGGCGGTCTCTACTGAAGCTTTCTTT. It translates to CASRAHRGAVSTEAFF.

The chain uses TRBV28 and TRBJ1-2, with a weak D call TRBD1 (6 bases). Germline values: CDR1 MDHEN, CDR2 SYDVKM. CDR3 length equals 13 residues. Trimming took 7 bases from V and 9 from J, leaving 18 bases between them. The CDR3 sequence is CASTLTGLVSYTF. CDR3 in DNA: TGTGCCAGCACCTTGACAGGTCTTGTAAGCTACACCTTC.

The chain employs TRBV6-5 and TRBJ1-3; D gene unclear. This CDR3 contains 13 residues. Germline lookup yields CDR1 MNHEY and CDR2 SVGAGI. V lost 11 bases and J lost 0, with 11 bases in between. CDR3 coding DNA: TGTGCCGTAGGAGCGAGCTCTGGAAACACCATATATTTT. It codes for CAVGASSGNTIYF.

CDR3 protein: CASRVAGGETQYF. The CDR3 DNA is TGTGCCAGCAGAGTAGCGGGAGGGGAGACCCAGTACTTC. The chain couples TRBV27 to TRBJ2-5; TRBD2 matches 11 bases. V lost 6 bases, J lost 5 bases, and 2 bases stayed unmatched. This CDR3 region has 13 residues. The V gene's germline CDR1 is MNHEY and CDR2 SMNVEV (reference sequence).

This rearrangement joins TRBV5-4 to TRBJ2-7, with D maybe TRBD2 (6 bases). Trimming pared 9 bases from V and 1 base from J, leaving 20 bases between. Germline loops: CDR1 SGHNT, CDR2 YYREEE (reference sequence). The CDR3 sequence is 15 residues long. CDR3 DNA sequence: TGTGCCACCCAGGACCAGGACTACTATTCCTACGAGCAGTACTTC. This codes for CATQDQDYYSYEQYF.

Comments on this clone: At one boundary the junction diverges from the germline segment, which might be a read error. Other DNA sequences in this sample translate to the same CDR3. The V gene is TRBV28, the J gene TRBJ2-7, with 12 bases identical to TRBD2. The CDR3 is made up of 13 amino acids. Germline loops: CDR1 MDHEN, CDR2 SYDVKM. This CDR3 reads CASRTSGAYEQYF. The CDR3 DNA is TGCGCCAGTAGGACTAGCGGGGCCTACGAGCAGTACTTC.

J is TRBJ2-1 and V is TRBV29-1; TRBD2 aligns across 9 bases. The CDR3 length is 13 residues. V shed 0 bases, J shed 9 bases, and the junction held 3 bases outside the gene matches. The V gene's germline CDR1 is SQVTM and CDR2 ANQGSEA. CDR3 protein: CSVEELAGVEQFF. In nucleotides, the CDR3 is TGCAGCGTTGAAGAGTTAGCGGGAGTTGAGCAGTTCTTC.

The chain uses TRBV27 and TRBJ2-7, with 8 bases fitting TRBD2. V dropped 1 base and J dropped 2; count of bases not matched to a gene: 7. Germline-derived CDR1 and CDR2 are MNHEY and SMNVEV (reference sequence). CDR3 size: 16 residues. The CDR3 DNA sequence: TGTGCCAGCAGTTTATTTCAGCGGGAGCCACCCTACGAGCAGTACTTC. It yields the protein CASSLFQREPPYEQYF.

This CDR3 is CASSQTGQGGEKLFF. Written as DNA, the CDR3 is TGTGCCAGCAGCCAAACAGGACAGGGAGGGGAAAAACTGTTTTTT. The V and J genes are TRBV3-1 (or the pseudogene TRBV3-2) and TRBJ1-4; TRBD1 matches at 8 bases. CDR3 length equals 15 residues. V shed 2 bases, J shed 8 bases, and the junction held 7 bases outside the gene matches. Germline CDR1 reads LGHDT; CDR2 reads YNNKEL (reference sequence).

The genes are TRBV24-1 and TRBJ2-1; D is perhaps TRBD2 (7 bases). V dropped 8 bases and J dropped 7 bases, with 20 bases sitting between them. The CDR3 consists of 15 residues. CDR1 is KGHDR and CDR2 is SFDVKD in the germline V gene. CDR3 loop: CATKGGGGFGNEQFF. CDR3 nucleotides: TGTGCCACCAAGGGCGGCGGGGGCTTCGGGAATGAGCAGTTCTTC.

This clone showed up just a few times. The CDR3 region is CATSDLRGQGVGTDTQYF. The CDR3 DNA sequence: TGTGCCACCAGTGATTTGCGAGGACAGGGCGTAGGCACAGATACGCAGTATTTT. The V gene is TRBV24-1, the J gene TRBJ2-3; 8 positions match TRBD1. J lost 1 base, V lost 0 bases, and 8 bases had no gene match. CDR1 is KGHDR, CDR2 SFDVKD, per germline. CDR3 length: 18 residues.

A few counts support this clone. The rearrangement joins TRBV7-2 to TRBJ2-1; the D gene is possibly TRBD2 (5 bases). The CDR3 loop spans 17 amino acids. Per the germline V gene, CDR1 is SGHTA and CDR2 is FQGNSA. V lost 1 base, J lost 5 bases, and 18 bases lay in between. The DNA of the CDR3 is TGTGCCAGCAGCTTAGGGTGGGTCGGGAAACTGGACAATGAGCAGTTCTTC. Its translation is CASSLGWVGKLDNEQFF. Drawing the rest from reference TRBV7-2 and TRBJ2-1, the complete variable domain is GAGVSQSPSNKVTEKGKDVELRCDPISGHTALYWYRQSLGQGLEFLIYFQGNSAPDKSGLPSDRFSAERTGGSVSTLTIQRTQQEDSAVYLCASSLGWVGKLDNEQFFGPGTRLTVL.

The rearrangement uses TRBV30 and TRBJ2-7, with D possibly matching TRBD1 (5 bases). Germline V gene data show CDR1 as GTSNPN and CDR2 as SVGIG (reference sequence). The CDR3 extends over 13 amino acids. Between the trimmed V and J ends, which lost 3 bases and 7 bases, there was a span of 16 bases. This CDR3 is CAWSRQSYQEQYF. The CDR3, as DNA: TGTGCCTGGAGCAGACAGTCCTACCAGGAGCAGTACTTC.